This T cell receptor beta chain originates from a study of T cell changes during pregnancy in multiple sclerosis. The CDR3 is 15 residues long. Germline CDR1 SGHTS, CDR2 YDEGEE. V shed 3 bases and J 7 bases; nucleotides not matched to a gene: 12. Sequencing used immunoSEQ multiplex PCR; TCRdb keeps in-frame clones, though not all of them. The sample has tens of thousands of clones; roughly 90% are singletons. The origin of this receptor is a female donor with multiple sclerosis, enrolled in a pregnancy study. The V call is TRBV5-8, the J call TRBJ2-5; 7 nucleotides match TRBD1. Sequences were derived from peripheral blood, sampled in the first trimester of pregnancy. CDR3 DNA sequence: TGTGCCAGCAGCTCGCCGGGGACAGATGAGTGGACCCAGTACTTC. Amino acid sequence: CASSSPGTDEWTQYF.